These T cell receptor beta chains were read from a single sample in a study of T cell repertoires in ileal Crohn's disease. Measured with immunoSEQ multiplex PCR; TCRdb has only the in-frame clones, and not every one. The sample lists roughly 14,000 clones, about 70% occurring once. The sequencing input was ileal tissue. The receptor set was obtained from an adult with Crohn's disease. CDR3s include the opening cysteine and the closing phenylalanine or tryptophan. D genes are given only for firm matches. The listing skips clone size in some rows; elsewhere it reads once, few, many or a size class.

DNA	CDR3	size	D	V	J	length
TGTGCCAGTAGTATTTGGGGGCTCAACACTGAAGCTTTCTTT	CASSIWGLNTEAFF	few	.	TRBV19	TRBJ1-1	14
TGTGCCAGTAGTAGGGCGACAGGTCAAGAGACCCAGTACTTC	CASSRATGQETQYF	.	.	TRBV19	TRBJ2-5	14
TGTGCCAGCTTGTCGGGACTCGGGGACGAGCAGTACTTC	CASLSGLGDEQYF	.	.	TRBV28	TRBJ2-7	13
TGCAGCGTGGGACAGGGAGTAGGCCAAGAGACCCAGTACTTC	CSVGQGVGQETQYF	.	TRBD1	TRBV29-1	TRBJ2-5	14
TGTGCCAGCAGTTTATCGAGGGGCATGGGGAACTATGGCTACACCTTC	CASSLSRGMGNYGYTF	few	.	TRBV27	TRBJ1-2	16
TGTGCCAGCATGGGACAGCTGAGCACCGGGGAGCTGTTTTTT	CASMGQLSTGELFF	.	TRBD1	TRBV9	TRBJ2-2	14
TGTGCCAGCAGCCCCGACTCGGGCGGCTATGGCTACACCTTC	CASSPDSGGYGYTF	.	.	TRBV5-5	TRBJ1-2	14
TGCAGCGTGCGGACAGGGGGCGATTCGGGCGAGCAGTACTTC	CSVRTGGDSGEQYF	.	TRBD1	TRBV29-1	TRBJ2-7	14
TGTGCCAGCAGTTTAATGACGGGCGGGGTATATGGCTACACCTTC	CASSLMTGGVYGYTF	.	.	TRBV27	TRBJ1-2	15
TGTGCCAGCAGCTTCACTACAGGGGGCTACGAGCAGTACTTC	CASSFTTGGYEQYF	few	TRBD1	TRBV14	TRBJ2-7	14
TGCGCCAGCAGCTTGAACGGAGATAACTATGGCTACACCTTC	CASSLNGDNYGYTF	.	.	TRBV5-1	TRBJ1-2	14
TGTGCCAGCAGCCTAAACGACAACCTCGGAGGCTACACCTTC	CASSLNDNLGGYTF	.	.	TRBV7-9	TRBJ1-2	14
TGTGCCAGCACCCCCGTGGAGACCCAGTACTTC	CASTPVETQYF	few	.	TRBV6-1	TRBJ2-5	11
TGTGCCAGCTCACCAGAATTTACAGGGGCGTGGGACGAGCAGTACTTC	CASSPEFTGAWDEQYF	.	TRBD1	TRBV18	TRBJ2-7	16
TGTGCCAGCAGTGGCCTGGGGAAGGTCCCCTACGAGCAGTACTTC	CASSGLGKVPYEQYF	.	.	TRBV28	TRBJ2-7	15
TGCGCCAGCAGCTGGCCACTCGAGGGCGCTGAAGCTTTCTTT	CASSWPLEGAEAFF	.	.	TRBV5-1	TRBJ1-1	14
TGCGCCAGCAGCTTTGAGGGACAGGGTGCCTACACCTTC	CASSFEGQGAYTF	.	TRBD1	TRBV5-1	TRBJ1-2	13
TGTGCCAGCAGCTTAATCCGCGACAGGGTTAATAGGAACACTGAAGCTTTCTTT	CASSLIRDRVNRNTEAFF	.	TRBD1	TRBV7-2	TRBJ1-1	18
TGTGCCAGCAGCGCCGCACGTGGCACTGAAGCTTTCTTT	CASSAARGTEAFF	medium-sized	.	TRBV11-3	TRBJ1-1	13